This T cell receptor beta chain came from a study of shared clonotypes between healthy human individuals (dated by TCRdb to the early 2020s). The study in broad terms: The cohort included three men and a couple of women between 18 and 49 years of age. For each donor, CD4 naive and CD4 memory were each given three plates, CD8 naive was given two plates, and CD8 memory was given one plate. The study deeply sequenced blood TCR repertoires of roughly five healthy adults to estimate repertoire size and the extent of clonotype sharing between individuals. Each donor's leukapheresis produced roughly between about 0.8 and 10 billion PBMCs. Libraries were prepared and TCR repertoires were sequenced by different laboratories using diverse techniques, in order to increase sequencing depth and limit assay-specific biases. The full study reports these points: Across a handful of donors, around 5% of naive CD4, roughly 3.5% of naive CD8, under 2.5% of memory CD4, and approximately 0.42% of memory CD8 clonotypes were shared. Only blood was sampled, and tissue TCR repertoires likely differ from those in blood. The small number of donors limited the genetic and exposure-history diversity represented. Compared with non-shared clonotypes, the clonotypes found in all four sorted-subset donors had higher generation probabilities. Rarefaction of sorted-subset datasets indicated incomplete sequencing despite the large sequencing depth. Pairwise subsampling led to the expectation that sequencing depth would affect the degree of clonotype sharing among donors. Naive subsets generally had larger estimated clonotype richness than memory subsets did.

TCR CDR3 regions were amplified from genomic DNA by multiplex PCR using the deep immunoSEQ assay. For each cell subset, the extracted genomic DNA was distributed evenly across all wells of several immunoSEQ 96-well plates, and each plate served as one replicate. Each replicate PCR for sorted subsets received 150 to 250 ng genomic DNA, equal to tens of thousands of T cell genomes. The purified libraries were quantified using a Qubit 3.0 fluorometer, sized with a Bioanalyzer 2100, and then quantified again using the KAPA Library Quantification kit. Every immunoSEQ 96-well plate was sequenced on a separate single-read 150-cycle Illumina NextSeq 550 flow cell. Regarding the original processing steps: Because the immunoSEQ output included only junctional sequences and no quality scores, the filtering could not be the same as the filtering used for full-length reads. Sequences were annotated with PyIR, a Python wrapper for IgBLAST v1.9, and V/J genes and CDR3 were assigned using IMGT germline references. Reads were filtered out if the reads had weak V/J assignments (E-value above 1e-6), no CDR3, stop codons, out-of-frame junctions, or ambiguous translated residues. V3J clonotypes were defined as sequences sharing the same inferred V gene, J gene, and CDR3 amino acid sequence. The percentage overlap between two repertoires was calculated by dividing the number of shared unique clonotypes by the size of the smaller repertoire. Repertoire richness was assessed with RTK rarefaction, the Chao1 estimator, and Recon v2.1 estimates of unobserved clonotypes. Generation probabilities for all TCRbeta clonotypes obtained by the gDNA method from a handful of donors were computed using OLGA. TCRdb's version of the immuneACCESS table is confined to in-frame rearrangements and falls short of the full clone set. An unresolved V gene accounts for under half of the shortfall where checked; the remainder is of unknown origin. That table supplies the V and J calls and clone size; D and trimming were determined from the DNA. The sample yields over 750,000 clones; about 97% were counted once. The top ten clonotypes cover about 0.25% of the sample.

CD8 naive samples were obtained by positive selection for CCR7 among CD45RO-negative cells, yielding a CD45RA+CCR7+ population from which TemRA cells were excluded. Healthy HIV-negative adults with no recently reported acute infections or vaccinations were included as donors. Every donor was a Caucasian adult living in Nashville, Tennessee, USA. After blood collection by leukapheresis, PBMCs were isolated using Ficoll-Histopaque density gradient centrifugation and then cryopreserved in the vapor phase of liquid nitrogen. Analytical flow cytometry was used to check the purity and quantity of each magnetically sorted T cell population. Genomic DNA was isolated from each sorted fraction and quantified by UV absorbance on a Nanodrop 2000c. Notes on this clone: It has no known antigen specificity. One base away there is no much larger clone; base qualities are not given.

This receptor was identified in a man aged 25 to 40 in good health. The sequencing input was naive CD8+ T cells sorted from blood. The cell subset or site label here, explained by the study, means: CD45RA+CCR7+.

The nucleotides read TGTGCCAGCAGTGGGACTAGCGGGAGGATCCTATGGAATGAGCAGTTCTTC. The encoded protein is CASSGTSGRILWNEQFF. This chain is built from TRBV9 and TRBJ2-1, with 15 junctional bases fitting TRBD2. V trim: 5 bases; J trim: 7 bases; unmatched bases: 10. Based on the germline V gene, the CDR1 and CDR2 sequences are SGDLS and YYNGEE. Its CDR3 holds 17 amino acids, cysteine through phenylalanine. Kept here is only the CDR3 DNA, which spans 51 bases and is read in frame from base 1.